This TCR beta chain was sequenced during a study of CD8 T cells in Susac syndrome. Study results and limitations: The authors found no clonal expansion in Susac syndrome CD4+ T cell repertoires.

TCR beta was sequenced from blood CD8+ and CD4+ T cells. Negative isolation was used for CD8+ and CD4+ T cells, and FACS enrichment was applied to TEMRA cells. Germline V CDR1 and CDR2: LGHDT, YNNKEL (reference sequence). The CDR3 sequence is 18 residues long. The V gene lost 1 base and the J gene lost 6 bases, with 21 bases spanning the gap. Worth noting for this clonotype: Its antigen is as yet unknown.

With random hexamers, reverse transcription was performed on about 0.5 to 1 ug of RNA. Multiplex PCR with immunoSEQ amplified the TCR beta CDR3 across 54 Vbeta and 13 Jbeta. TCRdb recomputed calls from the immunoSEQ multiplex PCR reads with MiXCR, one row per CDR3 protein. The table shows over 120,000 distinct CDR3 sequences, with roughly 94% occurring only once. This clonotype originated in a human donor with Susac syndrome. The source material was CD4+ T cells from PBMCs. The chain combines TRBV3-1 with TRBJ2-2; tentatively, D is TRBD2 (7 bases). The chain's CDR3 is CASSQALREAGHAGELFF. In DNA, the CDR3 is TGTGCCAGCAGCCAAGCCCTCAGGGAAGCGGGACACGCCGGGGAGCTGTTTTTT.